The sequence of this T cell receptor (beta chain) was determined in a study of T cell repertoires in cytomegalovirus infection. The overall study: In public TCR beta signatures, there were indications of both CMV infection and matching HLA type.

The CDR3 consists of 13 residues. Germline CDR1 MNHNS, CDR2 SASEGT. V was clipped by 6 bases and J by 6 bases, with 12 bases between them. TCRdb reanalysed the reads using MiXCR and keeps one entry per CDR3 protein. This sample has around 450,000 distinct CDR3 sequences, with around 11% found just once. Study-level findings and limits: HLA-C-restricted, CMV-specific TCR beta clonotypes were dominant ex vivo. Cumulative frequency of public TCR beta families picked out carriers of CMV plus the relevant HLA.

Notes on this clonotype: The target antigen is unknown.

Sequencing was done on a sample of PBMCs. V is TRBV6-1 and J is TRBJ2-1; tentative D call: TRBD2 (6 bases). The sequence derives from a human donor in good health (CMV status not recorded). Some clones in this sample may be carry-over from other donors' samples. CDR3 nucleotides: TGTGCCAGCAGCGGGAGAAAACTCAATGAGCAGTTCTTC. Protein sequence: CASSGRKLNEQFF.